The rows below give T cell receptor beta chains drawn from one sample of a study of identifying expanded T cells in peripheral blood. TCRdb keeps only in-frame clones here, not all; method: immunoSEQ multiplex PCR. The table includes some 130,000 clones, 75% to 90% detected once. Sequencing input: blood. These TCRs come from a person between 18 and 75 years old in good health. Both conserved end residues are part of each CDR3. Each record gives: CDR3 protein, CDR3 DNA, D gene, J gene, clone size, V gene. A D gene is named only where the DNA matches it firmly. A row's size may be missing; if present it is once, few, many or a size class.

cdr3_aa: CASSQEGVNQPQHF
cdr3_nt: TGCGCCAGCAGCCAAGAGGGAGTCAATCAGCCCCAGCATTTT
d_call: -
j_call: TRBJ1-5
clone_size: few
v_call: TRBV4-1

cdr3_aa: CASRQGSGELFF
cdr3_nt: TGTGCCAGCAGGCAGGGATCCGGGGAGCTGTTTTTT
d_call: -
j_call: TRBJ2-2
clone_size: -
v_call: TRBV27

cdr3_aa: CASDASGLAGETGELFF
cdr3_nt: TGCGCCAGCGACGCCTCGGGGCTAGCGGGGGAAACCGGGGAGCTGTTTTTT
d_call: TRBD2
j_call: TRBJ2-2
clone_size: -
v_call: TRBV5-1

cdr3_aa: CASSLYRTGGVYEQYF
cdr3_nt: TGTGCCAGCAGCTTATACCGGACAGGGGGCGTCTACGAGCAGTACTTC
d_call: TRBD1
j_call: TRBJ2-7
clone_size: once
v_call: TRBV7-9

cdr3_aa: CASSLGTGNNYGYTF
cdr3_nt: TGTGCCAGCAGTTTAGGGACAGGCAATAACTATGGCTACACCTTC
d_call: TRBD1
j_call: TRBJ1-2
clone_size: -
v_call: TRBV28

cdr3_aa: CASSSDGTDTEAFF
cdr3_nt: TGTGCCAGCAGCAGCGATGGGACGGACACTGAAGCTTTCTTT
d_call: -
j_call: TRBJ1-1
clone_size: -
v_call: TRBV7-3

cdr3_aa: CASSVAGESYEQYF
cdr3_nt: TGTGCCAGCAGCGTTGCGGGGGAGTCCTACGAGCAGTACTTC
d_call: TRBD2
j_call: TRBJ2-7
clone_size: -
v_call: TRBV9

cdr3_aa: CASSFGQGYEQYF
cdr3_nt: TGTGCCAGCTCATTTGGGCAGGGCTACGAGCAGTACTTC
d_call: -
j_call: TRBJ2-7
clone_size: -
v_call: TRBV18

cdr3_aa: CASSTPGPNTGELFF
cdr3_nt: TGTGCCAGCAGTACCCCGGGACCGAACACCGGGGAGCTGTTTTTT
d_call: -
j_call: TRBJ2-2
clone_size: -
v_call: TRBV7-2

cdr3_aa: CASSPGWGQGAKDTQYF
cdr3_nt: TGTGCCAGCAGCCCAGGTTGGGGACAGGGGGCAAAAGATACGCAGTATTTT
d_call: TRBD1
j_call: TRBJ2-3
clone_size: -
v_call: TRBV7-2

cdr3_aa: CASSPTTGSQPQHF
cdr3_nt: TGTGCCAGCAGCCCGACTACAGGGTCCCAGCCCCAGCATTTT
d_call: -
j_call: TRBJ1-5
clone_size: -
v_call: TRBV28

cdr3_aa: CASSPPGPPRYTDTQYF
cdr3_nt: TGTGCCAGCTCACCACCGGGACCCCCGAGGTACACAGATACGCAGTATTTT
d_call: -
j_call: TRBJ2-3
clone_size: -
v_call: TRBV18

cdr3_aa: CASSRAASGANVLTF
cdr3_nt: TGTGCCAGTAGTCGGGCGGCCTCTGGGGCCAACGTCCTGACTTTC
d_call: -
j_call: TRBJ2-6
clone_size: -
v_call: TRBV19